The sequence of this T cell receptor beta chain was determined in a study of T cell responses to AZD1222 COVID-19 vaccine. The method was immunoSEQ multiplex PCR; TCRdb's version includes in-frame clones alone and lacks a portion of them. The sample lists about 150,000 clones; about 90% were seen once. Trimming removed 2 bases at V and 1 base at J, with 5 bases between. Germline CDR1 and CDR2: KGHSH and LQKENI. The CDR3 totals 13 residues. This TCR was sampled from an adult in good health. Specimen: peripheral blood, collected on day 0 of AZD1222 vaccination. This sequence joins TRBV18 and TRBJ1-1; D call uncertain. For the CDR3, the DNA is TGTGCCAGCTCACCAACAAAGAACACTGAAGCTTTCTTT. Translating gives CASSPTKNTEAFF.